This T cell receptor (beta chain) was recorded in a study of brain T cells in children with intractable seizures. Broader study findings: Pre- and post-surgery blood differed in depth, so pre-surgery absences may be undersampling. Only CDR3 sequence similarity suggested viral specificity, without known HCMV serostatus.

Comment on this clone: The antigen is undetermined.

The sequenced cases were selected for having the highest brain T cell transcript signatures. Pre-surgery treatment included at least one anti-epileptic drug. Trimming took off 0 bases at V and 7 bases at J, with 6 bases between the two ends. The CDR3 has 13 residues. CDR1 and CDR2 from the germline V gene are MNHNY and SVGAGI (reference sequence). TCRdb's table, derived via immunoSEQ multiplex PCR, lists solely in-frame clones and lacks some. The sample shows around 100,000 clones, roughly 94% of them seen only once. This receptor was identified in a boy under two years old with hemimegalencephaly and intractable seizures. The chain couples TRBV6-6 to TRBJ1-4; D gene uncertain. This sample comprised peripheral blood, obtained at surgery. CDR3 DNA sequence: TGTGCCAGCAGTTACTCGAGACGTGAAAAACTGTTTTTT. It yields the protein CASSYSRREKLFF.